The rows below give T cell receptor beta chains drawn from one sample of a study of T cell clusters in autoimmune cytopenias. No DNA is given; TCRdb re-called the multiplex PCR reads and lists each CDR3 protein once. The table for this sample gives about 5,600 distinct CDR3 sequences. These data were likewise used in another study, on T cell repertoires in aging, cancer and after chemotherapy.

Sequenced material: peripheral blood. The receptors stem from a human donor in good health. CDR3s include the opening cysteine and the closing phenylalanine or tryptophan. Size tells how often a clone was seen (once, few, many) or the class of an expanded clone, and some rows leave it out.

V gene,clone size,J gene,CDR3 protein
TRBV7-6,medium-sized,TRBJ2-1,CASSLSGYNEQFF
TRBV7-9,NA,TRBJ2-7,CASSRGGGVEQYF
TRBV5-6,medium-sized,TRBJ1-2,CASSFLLTDSYGYTF
TRBV5-6,NA,TRBJ1-1,CASSLQGFAEAFF
TRBV5-1,NA,TRBJ2-7,CASSLVPLGRHEQYF
TRBV29-1,large,TRBJ1-3,CATGPNSGNTIYF
TRBV6-5,medium-sized,TRBJ2-1,CASSYPSLNGEEQFF
TRBV20-1,NA,TRBJ2-1,CSASGFSGSYNEQFF
TRBV6-5,medium-sized,TRBJ1-3,CASRQAREGNTIYF
TRBV27,medium-sized,TRBJ2-3,CASSLGGQGGTDTQYF
TRBV24-1,medium-sized,TRBJ2-1,CATSGGQGANEQFF
TRBV5-4,medium-sized,TRBJ2-2,CASSLGQDPNTGELFF
TRBV15,NA,TRBJ1-1,CATSRAGGMNTEAFF
TRBV11-3,NA,TRBJ1-1,CASSRPLTGNTEAFF
TRBV5-1,NA,TRBJ2-1,CASRGQATEQFF
TRBV18,NA,TRBJ2-1,CATSDPDRVNEQFF
TRBV10-3,medium-sized,TRBJ1-4,CAISEGQIGGKVFF
TRBV6-1,medium-sized,TRBJ2-5,CASTERPAPPETQYF
TRBV5-1,NA,TRBJ2-1,CASMGGLHEQFF
TRBV11-3,medium-sized,TRBJ2-1,CASSSAGLGYNEQFF
TRBV12-3/TRBV12-4,NA,TRBJ2-3,CASSSTDTQYF
TRBV27,NA,TRBJ2-1,CASRGLWDRLAGGTSSYNEQFF
TRBV6-5,NA,TRBJ2-2,CASPGFGTGELFF
TRBV5-5,NA,TRBJ2-3,CASSWAGATDTQYF
TRBV15,medium-sized,TRBJ1-5,CAVRGIGDQPQHF
TRBV7-2,NA,TRBJ2-3,CASSIAPDTQYF
TRBV6-2/TRBV6-3,NA,TRBJ1-5,CASDRGGQPQHF
TRBV5-6,medium-sized,TRBJ1-5,CASSLGVGIGNQPQHF
TRBV18,NA,TRBJ1-1,CASDRAGGTEAFF
TRBV27,medium-sized,TRBJ1-2,CASSLLPGYYGYTF
TRBV7-6,NA,TRBJ2-7,CASSPAGSYEQYF
TRBV6-6,NA,TRBJ1-1,CASREGGRSVEAFF
TRBV29-1,medium-sized,TRBJ2-1,CSVEGTSGGVVFDEQFF
TRBV6-1,medium-sized,TRBJ1-1,CASSVVLRNTEAFF
TRBV7-3,NA,TRBJ2-7,CASSWGSFYEQYF
TRBV5-6,medium-sized,TRBJ2-2,CASSSGLNTGELFF
TRBV20-1,NA,TRBJ2-3,CSAGKRERNTDTQYF
TRBV5-1,NA,TRBJ2-1,CASEISGRGNEQFF